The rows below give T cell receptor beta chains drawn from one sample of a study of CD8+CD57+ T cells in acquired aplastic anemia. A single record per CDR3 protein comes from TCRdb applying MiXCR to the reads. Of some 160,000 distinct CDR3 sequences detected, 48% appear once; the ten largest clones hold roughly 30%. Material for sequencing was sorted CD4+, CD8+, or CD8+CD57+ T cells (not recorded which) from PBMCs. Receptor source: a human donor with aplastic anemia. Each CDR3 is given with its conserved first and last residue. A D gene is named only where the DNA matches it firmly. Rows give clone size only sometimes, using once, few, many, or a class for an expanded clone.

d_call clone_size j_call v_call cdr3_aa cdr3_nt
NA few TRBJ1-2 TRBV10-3 CAISDSLGFKYGYTF TGTGCCATCAGTGACAGTCTAGGCTTTAAGTATGGCTACACCTTC
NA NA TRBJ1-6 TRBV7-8 CASSLVAGKYYSPLHF TGTGCCAGCAGCTTAGTGGCAGGGAAGTACTATTCACCCCTCCACTTT
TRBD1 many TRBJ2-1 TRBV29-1 CSGRTGSWEQFF TGCAGCGGGCGGACAGGATCTTGGGAGCAGTTCTTC
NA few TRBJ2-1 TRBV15 CATKGMSGLANEQFF TGTGCCACCAAAGGGATGTCGGGACTGGCAAATGAGCAGTTCTTC
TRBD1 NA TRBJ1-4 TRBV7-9 CASSPPEGTGLKLFF TGTGCCAGCAGCCCTCCGGAAGGGACAGGCCTAAAACTGTTTTTT
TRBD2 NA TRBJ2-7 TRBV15 CATSSLGTAGAYEQYF TGTGCCACCAGCAGCTTGGGCACCGCGGGAGCCTACGAGCAGTACTTC
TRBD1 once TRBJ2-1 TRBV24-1 CATSPRDRFYNEQFF TGTGCCACAAGCCCTCGGGACAGATTCTACAATGAGCAGTTCTTC
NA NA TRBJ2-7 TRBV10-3 CAISESGTGGDEQYF TGTGCCATCAGTGAGTCTGGTACAGGGGGGGACGAGCAGTACTTC
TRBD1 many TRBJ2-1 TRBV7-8 CASSYLGTGPNNEQFF TGTGCCAGCAGCTATCTTGGGACAGGGCCTAACAATGAGCAGTTCTTC
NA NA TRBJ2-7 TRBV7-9 CASSLVRTEQYF TGTGCCAGCAGCTTAGTCAGGACGGAGCAGTACTTC
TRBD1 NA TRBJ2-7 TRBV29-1 CSPRDRPSYEQYF TGCAGCCCCCGGGACAGGCCATCCTACGAGCAGTACTTC
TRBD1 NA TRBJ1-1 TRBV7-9 CASSHSTGIDTEAFF TGTGCCAGCAGCCACTCGACAGGGATCGACACTGAAGCTTTCTTT
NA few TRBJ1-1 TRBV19 CASRIDRTLNTEAFF TGTGCCAGTAGGATTGACAGGACCCTGAACACTGAAGCTTTCTTT
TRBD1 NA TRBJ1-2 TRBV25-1 CASSEPGQVRPGYTF TGTGCCAGCAGTGAACCGGGACAGGTTAGACCGGGCTACACCTTC
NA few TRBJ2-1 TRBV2 CASSQPFNNEQFF TGTGCCAGCAGTCAGCCCTTTAACAATGAGCAGTTCTTC
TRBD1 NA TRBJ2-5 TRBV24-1 CATSDGTGETQYF TGTGCCACCAGTGACGGGACAGGAGAGACCCAGTACTTC
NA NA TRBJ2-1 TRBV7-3 CASSLTHASNNEQFF TGTGCCAGCAGCTTAACGCACGCTAGTAACAATGAGCAGTTCTTC
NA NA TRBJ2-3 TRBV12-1 CASSFAGTKLASTDTQYF TGTGCCAGCAGCTTTGCAGGGACAAAGCTTGCTAGCACAGATACGCAGTATTTT
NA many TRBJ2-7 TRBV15 CATSSMASSYEQYF TGTGCCACCAGCAGCATGGCGAGCTCCTACGAGCAGTACTTC
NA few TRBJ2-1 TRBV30 CAWSVSENEQFF TGTGCCTGGAGTGTATCCGAGAATGAGCAGTTCTTC
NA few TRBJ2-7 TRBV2 CASSERQGGLYF TGTGCCAGCAGTGAACGTCAGGGGGGATTGTACTTC
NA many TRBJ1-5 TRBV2 CASRETSGRSGNQPQHF TGTGCCAGCAGAGAAACCTCGGGACGATCGGGCAATCAGCCCCAGCATTTT
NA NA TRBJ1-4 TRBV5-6 CASSAKWGPNEKLSF TGTGCCAGCAGCGCCAAGTGGGGGCCTAATGAAAAACTGTCTTTT
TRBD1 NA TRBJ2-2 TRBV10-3 CAIRERGQGRTGELFF TGTGCCATCCGTGAACGGGGACAGGGGCGGACCGGGGAGCTGTTTTTT
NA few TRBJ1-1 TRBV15 CATSRDRAPNTEAFF TGTGCCACCAGCAGAGACAGGGCACCGAACACTGAAGCTTTCTTT
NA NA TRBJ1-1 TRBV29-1 CSGGTWLYTEAFF TGCAGCGGAGGTACATGGTTATACACTGAAGCTTTCTTT
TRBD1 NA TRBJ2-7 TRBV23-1 CASSQGQGQDSPMGEQYF TGCGCCAGCAGTCAGGGACAGGGCCAGGACAGCCCTATGGGGGAGCAGTACTTC
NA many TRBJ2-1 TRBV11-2 CASSLSTFNEQFF TGTGCCAGCAGCTTATCCACCTTCAATGAGCAGTTCTTC
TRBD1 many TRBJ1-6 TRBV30 CAWSADRGISPLHF TGTGCCTGGAGCGCGGACAGGGGCATTTCACCCCTCCACTTT
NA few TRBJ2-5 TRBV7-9 CASIPSGRETQYF TGTGCCAGCATCCCTTCCGGTAGGGAGACCCAGTACTTC
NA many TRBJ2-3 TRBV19 CASSIVGGQTDTQYF TGTGCCAGTAGTATAGTCGGAGGGCAGACTGATACGCAGTATTTT
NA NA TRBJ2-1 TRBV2 CASSEGRVRDEQFF TGTGCCAGCAGTGAAGGTCGGGTGAGGGATGAGCAGTTCTTC
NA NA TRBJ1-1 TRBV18 CASSPLFTLNTEAFF TGTGCCAGCTCACCCCTATTTACACTGAACACTGAAGCTTTCTTT
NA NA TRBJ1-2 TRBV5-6 CASSLGQTIYGYTF TGTGCCAGCAGCTTGGGACAGACCATCTATGGCTACACCTTC
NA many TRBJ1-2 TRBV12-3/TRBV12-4 CASSPGTPYLYGYTF TGTGCCAGCAGTCCCGGGACCCCTTACCTCTATGGCTACACCTTC
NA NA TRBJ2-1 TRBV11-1 CASSFARDTPYNEQFF TGTGCCAGCAGCTTCGCTAGGGACACACCCTACAATGAGCAGTTCTTC
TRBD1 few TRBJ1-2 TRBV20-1 CSASGQGAYYGYTF TGCAGTGCTAGCGGGCAGGGGGCTTACTATGGCTACACCTTC
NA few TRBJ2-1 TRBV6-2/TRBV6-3 CASSYLGAVDEQFF TGTGCCAGCAGCTACCTCGGAGCAGTTGATGAGCAGTTCTTC
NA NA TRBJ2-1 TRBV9 CASSGTVHNEQFF TGTGCCAGCAGCGGGACTGTGCACAATGAGCAGTTCTTC
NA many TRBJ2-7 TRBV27 CASSSDISGEQYF TGTGCCAGCAGTTCGGACATTTCAGGCGAGCAGTACTTC
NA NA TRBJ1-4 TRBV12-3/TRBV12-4 CASSDLGIPTEKLFF TGTGCCAGCAGTGATTTGGGGATCCCTACTGAAAAACTGTTTTTT
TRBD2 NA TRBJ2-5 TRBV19 CASSRLGAGEETQYF TGTGCCAGTAGTCGGCTTGGAGCGGGGGAAGAGACCCAGTACTTC
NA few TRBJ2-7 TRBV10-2 CASSESHGSYEQYF TGCGCCAGCAGTGAGTCGCACGGTTCCTACGAGCAGTACTTC